The rows below give T cell receptor beta chains drawn from one sample of a study of cytomegalovirus exposure and HLA in healthy donors. Measured with immunoSEQ multiplex PCR; TCRdb has only the in-frame clones, and not every one. The sample lists some 320,000 clones, about nine tenths occurring once. The material sequenced was PBMCs. The receptors stem from a woman in her twenties or thirties in good health and CMV-seropositive. The CDR3 runs from the conserved cysteine through the conserved F or W. The D gene is left open where the match is weak. Size is stated for part of the rows, as once, few or many counts, or as a class when the clone is expanded.

>TRBJ1-4|TRBV30|.|.
TGTGCCTGGAGTGTACGCCAGGGTGCGGGAAAACTGTTTTTT
CAWSVRQGAGKLFF
>TRBJ2-1|TRBV6-5|.|.
TGTGCCAGCAGTTACACCGGGGTTGTGTACAATGAGCAGTTCTTC
CASSYTGVVYNEQFF
>TRBJ2-3|TRBV30|TRBD2|.
TGTGCCTGGAGCCCCGCGGGACTAGCTAAGGATACGCAGTATTTT
CAWSPAGLAKDTQYF
>TRBJ2-4|TRBV27|.|.
TGTGCCAGCAGTTCCTCCGCACAGGGTTTAGGGTACTTC
CASSSSAQGLGYF
>TRBJ2-7|TRBV15|TRBD2|.
TGTGCCACCAGCACCAGGACTAGCGGGGCCTACGAGCAGTACTTC
CATSTRTSGAYEQYF
>TRBJ2-7|TRBV19|.|.
TGTGCCAGTAGTCTGGGACTGGTCCCTGGCGAGCAGTACTTC
CASSLGLVPGEQYF
>TRBJ1-2|TRBV4-2|.|.
TGTGCCAGCACCGTAGGGGGGGGCTATGGCTACACCTTC
CASTVGGGYGYTF
>TRBJ1-2|TRBV9|.|.
TGTGCCAGCAGCGTAGGAGACTCCTTAGGCTATGGCTACACCTTC
CASSVGDSLGYGYTF
>TRBJ1-1|TRBV5-6|.|once
TGTGCCAGCAGCTTGGAACCGAACACTGAAGCTTTCTTT
CASSLEPNTEAFF
>TRBJ2-3|TRBV30|.|.
TGTGCCTGGAGTACTTCAACAGATACGCAGTATTTT
CAWSTSTDTQYF
>TRBJ1-1|TRBV18|.|.
TGTGCCAGCTCACCAAGGACGGAGGCTGAAGCTTTCTTT
CASSPRTEAEAFF
>TRBJ2-1|TRBV15|.|.
TGTGCCACCAGCAGAGACAGGCAGGGGAACAATGAGCAGTTCTTC
CATSRDRQGNNEQFF
>TRBJ1-1|TRBV27|.|.
TGTGCCAGCAGACAGGGTGTTCGGGGGAACACTGAAGCTTTCTTT
CASRQGVRGNTEAFF
>TRBJ1-1|TRBV20-1|.|.
TGCAGTGCTAGCCAAGGTGATGCTTTCTTT
CSASQGDAFF
>TRBJ1-6|TRBV15|.|few
TGTGCCACCAGCAGTACAGGGTATGGTTCACCCCTCCACTTT
CATSSTGYGSPLHF
>TRBJ1-2|TRBV19|TRBD1|.
TGTGCCAGTAGCCGAACCCCCGGGACAGGGGCCTCGGTTGGCTACACCTTC
CASSRTPGTGASVGYTF
>TRBJ2-7|TRBV9|TRBD1|.
TGTGCCAGCAGCGTGGGACAGGCGCCCTACGAGCAGTACTTC
CASSVGQAPYEQYF